A single sample gave rise to the 21 T cell receptor beta chains below, sequenced in a study of PD-1 blockade in classical Hodgkin lymphoma. Sequenced by immunoSEQ multiplex PCR; TCRdb stores in-frame clones only, minus some. The table shows some 96,000 clones, with roughly 92% occurring only once. Relapses following autologous stem cell transplantation were seen in all patients, with brentuximab vedotin exposure varying. The sample consisted of peripheral blood mononuclear cells (PBMCs), taken at baseline. These receptors were collected from a human donor with classical Hodgkin lymphoma.

The V call is TRBV7-3, the J call TRBJ1-1; 10 nucleotides line up with TRBD1. The V gene end was trimmed by 5 bases and the J gene end by 4 bases; junction bases not matched to a gene: 4. The CDR3 runs to 14 residues. CDR1 and CDR2 (germline): SGHTA, FQGTGA. This chain's CDR3 is CASSPDRGLTEAFF. The CDR3 DNA sequence: TGTGCCAGCAGCCCCGACAGGGGGCTCACTGAAGCTTTCTTT.

The chain couples TRBV2 to TRBJ2-1; 7 nucleotides agree with TRBD2. The CDR3 is 13 amino acids. Germline CDR1 and CDR2: SNHLY and FYNNEI. The V gene end was trimmed by 5 bases and the J gene end by 10 bases; junction bases not matched to a gene: 8. CDR3 sequence reads: CASSWTRSLEQFF. The CDR3 DNA is TGTGCCAGCAGTTGGACTAGATCACTCGAGCAGTTCTTC.

V and J are TRBV4-1 and TRBJ1-4; D call uncertain. Between the trimmed V and J ends, which lost 1 base and 0 bases, there was a span of 3 bases. The CDR3 has 14 residues. In germline, CDR1 is MGHRA, CDR2 YSYEKL. CDR3: CASSQVSTNEKLFF. In DNA form, the CDR3 reads TGCGCCAGCAGCCAAGTCTCAACTAATGAAAAACTGTTTTTT.

The chain is built from TRBV4-1 and TRBJ1-2, with D possibly being TRBD1 (5 bases). CDR1 is MGHRA, CDR2 YSYEKL, per germline. Trimming took off 2 bases at V and 4 bases at J, with 11 bases between the two ends. The CDR3 loop spans 14 amino acids. The CDR3 coding sequence is TGCGCCAGCAGCCAACTTGGGGGATCCTATGGCTACACCTTC. It specifies CASSQLGGSYGYTF.

CDR3 sequence: CASRVTGASYEQYF. In nucleotides, the CDR3 is TGTGCCAGCAGAGTGACAGGGGCCTCCTACGAGCAGTACTTC. The chain is built from TRBV2 and TRBJ2-7, with 8 bases matching TRBD1. Unmatched junction bases numbered 4, after V lost 6 bases and J lost 0 bases. Germline V gene data show CDR1 as SNHLY and CDR2 as FYNNEI. CDR3 length equals 14 residues.

V is TRBV19 and J is TRBJ1-1, with 7 bases identical to TRBD1. CDR3 length: 13 amino acids. Trimming cost V 7 bases and J 7 bases; bases outside gene matches: 9. Per germline, CDR1 LNHDA and CDR2 SQIVND (reference sequence). CDR3 bases: TGTGCCAGTAAAACGACAGGGTCCTTTGAAGCTTTCTTT. Its protein is CASKTTGSFEAFF.

This clone was counted only a few times. The chain combines TRBV11-2 with TRBJ1-2; TRBD1 might be the D (5 bases). This CDR3 has 14 residues. Deletions cut 7 bases from V and 5 bases from J, with 17 bases between. CDR1 and CDR2 (germline): SGHAT, FQNNGV. Here the CDR3 DNA reads TGTGCCAGCACCCCATCCGGGACGGAGTATGGCTACACCTTC. Residues: CASTPSGTEYGYTF.

The chain is built from TRBV5-1 and TRBJ2-7; D possibly corresponds to TRBD1 (6 bases). Trimming removed 5 bases from V and 0 bases from J, with 6 bases in between. The CDR3 consists of 12 residues. Germline lookup yields CDR1 SGHRS and CDR2 YFSETQ. CDR3: CASRDSSYEQYF. DNA for the CDR3: TGCGCCAGCAGGGACAGCTCCTACGAGCAGTACTTC.

The chain combines TRBV5-1 with TRBJ2-2, with 11 nucleotides matching TRBD1. V lost 0 bases and J lost 5; bases outside the gene matches: 3. Germline CDR1 SGHRS, CDR2 YFSETQ. The CDR3 is 16 amino acids. Written as DNA, the CDR3 is TGCGCCAGCAGCTTGGTACGGGACAGGGGGACCGGGGAGCTGTTTTTT. Protein sequence: CASSLVRDRGTGELFF.

The chain has TRBV4-1 and TRBJ1-4; D not resolved. The CDR3 loop spans 14 amino acids. The V end was cut by 5 bases, the J end by 6 bases, with 13 bases between. The germline CDR1 and CDR2 sequences are MGHRA and YSYEKL. The DNA for the CDR3 is TGCGCCAGCAGCACTGAGAACCGGGATGAAAAACTGTTTTTT. Protein product: CASSTENRDEKLFF.

The CDR3 spells CAWRDRASPGGNEKLFF. CDR3 DNA sequence: TGTGCCTGGAGGGACAGGGCCTCGCCCGGGGGTAATGAAAAACTGTTTTTT. This chain joins TRBV30 and TRBJ1-4; 8 positions match TRBD1. Germline loops: CDR1 GTSNPN, CDR2 SVGIG (reference sequence). The V segment lost 3 bases and the J segment 4 bases; nucleotides outside the gene matches: 13. The CDR3 loop spans 17 amino acids.

The chain couples TRBV2 to TRBJ1-2, with 9 nucleotides matching TRBD1. Germline CDR1 is SNHLY and CDR2 is FYNNEI. Germline trimming cut 5 bases from V and 7 bases from J; bases unmatched to any gene: 8. The CDR3 runs to 14 residues. In DNA form, the CDR3 reads TGTGCCAGCAGTTCCGGGACAGGGCAAGGTGGCTACACCTTC. As protein: CASSSGTGQGGYTF.

This chain joins TRBV13 and TRBJ1-1; 7 positions agree with TRBD1. The CDR3 covers 16 residues. The germline V gene has CDR1 PRHDT and CDR2 FYEKMQ (reference sequence). The V and J ends lost 5 bases and 1 base, in that order; junction bases with no gene match: 10. In nucleotides, the CDR3 is TGTGCCAGCAGCAACAGGGGTGGGAGCCCGAACACTGAAGCTTTCTTT. This codes for CASSNRGGSPNTEAFF.

The chain has TRBV19 and TRBJ2-5; possible D gene TRBD2, 6 bases. V was shortened by 2 bases and J by 1 base, with 8 bases between the two germline ends. The CDR3 has 14 amino acids. Germline V gene lookup returns CDR1 LNHDA and CDR2 SQIVND (reference sequence). The CDR3 DNA sequence: TGTGCCAGTAGTATATACGGGGGCCAAGAGACCCAGTACTTC. This translates into CASSIYGGQETQYF.

DNA of the CDR3: TGCAGCGTCGAACAGACCGGGGGCACTGAAGCTTTCTTT. It yields the protein CSVEQTGGTEAFF. The J gene is TRBJ1-1, the V gene TRBV29-1; D perhaps matches TRBD1 (5 bases). The CDR3 has 13 residues. Germline CDR1 and CDR2: SQVTM and ANQGSEA. V dropped 6 bases and J dropped 4 bases, with 15 bases sitting between them.

The chain carries TRBV29-1 and TRBJ1-1; 9 bases agree with TRBD1. The germline gives CDR1 SQVTM, CDR2 ANQGSEA. The CDR3 length is 14 residues. Losses at the gene ends were 3 bases for V and 12 bases for J; bases not matched to a gene: 14. DNA of the CDR3: TGCAGCGTTGACCGAATGGGACAGGGTGAGTTGACTTTCTTT. Amino acids: CSVDRMGQGELTFF.

This chain joins TRBV28 and TRBJ2-5, with TRBD1 identical over 7 bases. The germline V gene has CDR1 MDHEN and CDR2 SYDVKM. V lost 2 bases and J lost 3; bases outside the gene matches: 12. The CDR3 loop spans 17 amino acids. This CDR3 is CASSLPGTGEEKETQYF. The CDR3 DNA reads TGTGCCAGCAGTTTACCCGGTACAGGGGAAGAAAAAGAGACCCAGTACTTC. The complete variable domain, with remaining parts taken from reference TRBV28 and TRBJ2-5, reads DVKVTQSSRYLVKRTGEKVFLECVQDMDHENMFWYRQDPGLGLRLIYFSYDVKMKEKGDIPEGYSVSREKKERFSLILESASTNQTSMYLCASSLPGTGEEKETQYFGPGTRLLVL.

The V and J genes are TRBV7-9 and TRBJ1-2; D is unresolved. Germline CDR1 and CDR2: SEHNR and FQNEAQ (reference sequence). The CDR3 is made up of 11 amino acids. Trimming shortened V by 4 bases and J by 8 bases, and 8 bases separated the two germline ends. CDR3 amino acids: CASSSAEGYTF. For the CDR3, the DNA is TGTGCCAGCAGCTCAGCAGAAGGCTACACCTTC.

V usage is TRBV6-5 and J usage is TRBJ2-7, with 9 nucleotides matching TRBD2. The CDR3 sequence is 14 residues long. With V trimmed by 2 bases and J by 6 bases, 5 bases remained unmatched. Germline V gene lookup returns CDR1 MNHEY and CDR2 SVGAGI. CDR3 nucleotide sequence: TGTGCCAGCAGTTACGGCGGGAGGGCCAGCGAGCAGTACTTC. Encoded protein: CASSYGGRASEQYF.

As regards this clone: Other nucleotide sequences in the sample specify the same CDR3. The chain uses TRBV6-6 and TRBJ1-1; TRBD1 agrees at 9 bases. V was clipped by 6 bases and J by 5 bases; unmatched bases: 7. The germline gives CDR1 MNHNY, CDR2 SVGAGI (reference sequence). CDR3 size: 14 residues. DNA of the CDR3: TGTGCCAGCAGCCTACAGGGGGCGAGGACTGAAGCTTTCTTT. Its translation is CASSLQGARTEAFF.

V is TRBV5-4 and J is TRBJ2-5, with 8 bases lining up with TRBD2. The germline CDR1 and CDR2 sequences are SGHNT and YYREEE (reference sequence). J lost 0 bases, V lost 4 bases, and 5 bases had no gene match. This CDR3 contains 15 residues. CDR3: CASSRGGGYQETQYF. The CDR3 coding sequence is TGTGCCAGCAGCCGCGGCGGGGGGTACCAAGAGACCCAGTACTTC.